A selection of T cell receptor beta chains follows, all from one sample in a study of cytomegalovirus exposure and HLA in healthy donors. The protocol was immunoSEQ multiplex PCR, while the TCRdb copy is restricted to in-frame clones and leaves out a portion. The repertoire holds about 120,000 clones, with 80% as singletons. Source material: PBMCs. These TCRs come from a man under 40 in good health and CMV-seropositive. Both conserved end residues are part of each CDR3. A D gene is named only where the DNA matches it firmly. Only some rows state a clone size, as once, few, many or a class for expanded clones.

CDR3nt,CDR3aa,j_gene,v_gene,abundance,d_gene
TGTGCCAGTACCCGGTGGGGGGGGCATCAGCCCCAGCATTTT,CASTRWGGHQPQHF,TRBJ1-5,TRBV19,once,.
TGTGCCAGCAGCGCGAAGGATGCCAGGGGGTACTCCTACGAGCAGTACTTC,CASSAKDARGYSYEQYF,TRBJ2-7,TRBV9,.,TRBD1
TGTGCCAGCAGTCCCCGGGACAGGGTGCATCAGCCCCAGCATTTT,CASSPRDRVHQPQHF,TRBJ1-5,TRBV6-5,.,TRBD1
TGTGCCAGCAGCTTCGGACAGGGCCTAGACAATGAGCAGTTCTTC,CASSFGQGLDNEQFF,TRBJ2-1,TRBV11-2,.,TRBD1
TGTGCCAGTAGTAGCGGGCCCCAGCATTTT,CASSSGPQHF,TRBJ1-5,TRBV19,.,.
TGTGCCAGCAGCGTAGGAGGGACAGGGGACACTGAAGCTTTCTTT,CASSVGGTGDTEAFF,TRBJ1-1,TRBV9,.,TRBD1
TGTGCCAGCAGCCTAGAAGGGAGCTCCTACGAGCAGTACTTC,CASSLEGSSYEQYF,TRBJ2-7,TRBV6-5,.,.
TGTGCCAGCAGCTCCAAAACAGGGGGGTGGTACAATGAGCAGTTCTTC,CASSSKTGGWYNEQFF,TRBJ2-1,TRBV5-8,.,TRBD1
TGTGCCAGCAGCTTAGCCGGAGGGACTAGCAGCTACGAGCAGTACTTC,CASSLAGGTSSYEQYF,TRBJ2-7,TRBV7-2,.,TRBD2
TGTGCCAGCAGCTTAAAAGGGGCGCGGGTGGAGGGGCTAAACATTCAGTACTTC,CASSLKGARVEGLNIQYF,TRBJ2-4,TRBV7-6,.,.
TGTGCCAGCAGCTTTAGCGGGGGGCCACAGGAGACCCAGTACTTC,CASSFSGGPQETQYF,TRBJ2-5,TRBV7-7,few,TRBD2
TGTGCCAGCAGTGAAGCGTACCCCAACAGCGGAGTGAACACTGAAGCTTTCTTT,CASSEAYPNSGVNTEAFF,TRBJ1-1,TRBV6-1,.,.
TGCAGCGTCCTGGACAGGGTGTCCTCGGGCGGCGAGCAGTACTTC,CSVLDRVSSGGEQYF,TRBJ2-7,TRBV29-1,.,TRBD1
TGTGCCAGCAGTTATAGGCGGGGGGGCTACGAGCAGTACTTC,CASSYRRGGYEQYF,TRBJ2-7,TRBV6-7,.,TRBD2
TGTGCCAGCAGTTACTCGTCCCCCGTGGGCGATTCACCCCTCCACTTT,CASSYSSPVGDSPLHF,TRBJ1-6,TRBV6-5,once,.
TGTGCCAGCAGTGGTAGCGGGGGGGCCACCAGGACCCAGTACTTC,CASSGSGGATRTQYF,TRBJ2-5,TRBV6-5,once,TRBD2
TGTGCCAGCAGTGACTTGGGACAACCGAACTATGGCTACACCTTC,CASSDLGQPNYGYTF,TRBJ1-2,TRBV6-4,.,.
TGTGCCAGCACCTTACAGACCGGCACAGATACGCAGTATTTT,CASTLQTGTDTQYF,TRBJ2-3,TRBV6-1,.,.
TGTGCCACCCAGGACAGAGAGAACACTGAAGCTTTCTTT,CATQDRENTEAFF,TRBJ1-1,TRBV6-1,.,.
TGTGCCAGCTCGCCAAGCGGGGGGCTAGCGGCCGGTAATGAGCAGTTCTTC,CASSPSGGLAAGNEQFF,TRBJ2-1,TRBV18,few,TRBD2
TGTGCCAGCCGGATGCTAGCGGGGACTAATGAGCAGTTCTTC,CASRMLAGTNEQFF,TRBJ2-1,TRBV6-1,.,TRBD2
TGCAGTGCTCAGAGACAGGGTGAAGCTTTCTTT,CSAQRQGEAFF,TRBJ1-1,TRBV20-1,.,TRBD1
TGTGCCAGCAGCCAAGAAATCAGGGGACGCGACACCATATATTTT,CASSQEIRGRDTIYF,TRBJ1-3,TRBV4-2,once,.
TGTGCCAGCAGTGCCCCCTTCGGGTCTGAAGCTTTCTTT,CASSAPFGSEAFF,TRBJ1-1,TRBV6-1,.,.
TGTGCCAGCAGCCAAGCCTTTCTAGCTAGCGGGGGGGAGACCCAGTACTTC,CASSQAFLASGGETQYF,TRBJ2-5,TRBV4-2,.,TRBD2
TGTGCCAGCAGCCAGTCACTAGCGGGGGGGCCGGATGAGACCCAGTACTTC,CASSQSLAGGPDETQYF,TRBJ2-5,TRBV4-2,.,TRBD2